A single sample is the source of the 5 T cell receptor beta chains below, sequenced in a study of T cell responses to AZD1222 COVID-19 vaccine. Produced via immunoSEQ multiplex PCR; TCRdb's table is partial and in-frame only. Of roughly 140,000 clones in the sample, 85% to 95% were seen once. The sample in question was peripheral blood, obtained on day 0 of AZD1222 vaccination. These receptors all come from an adult in good health.

The chain couples TRBV11-2 to TRBJ2-3; TRBD2 matches at 9 bases. This CDR3 is built from 15 residues. Trimming removed 3 bases from V and 4 bases from J; junction bases left unmatched: 5. The germline V gene has CDR1 SGHAT and CDR2 FQNNGV. CDR3 loop: CASSFGAGGPDTQYF. The CDR3 DNA is TGTGCCAGCAGCTTCGGAGCGGGGGGCCCAGATACGCAGTATTTT.

V and J are TRBV15 and TRBJ2-7; 7 bases align to TRBD2. This CDR3 has 14 amino acids. The V gene end was trimmed by 1 base and the J gene end by 5 bases; junction bases not matched to a gene: 5. The germline V gene encodes CDR1 LNHNV and CDR2 YYDKDF (reference sequence). CDR3: CATSRAGRVHEQYF. CDR3 in DNA: TGTGCCACCAGCAGAGCAGGGAGGGTCCACGAGCAGTACTTC.

The chain employs TRBV19 and TRBJ1-1; D not resolved. Trimming took off 5 bases at V and 1 base at J, with 8 bases between the two ends. The germline V gene encodes CDR1 LNHDA and CDR2 SQIVND (reference sequence). The CDR3 has 13 residues. DNA of the CDR3: TGTGCCAGTAGTGTGGGCGCGAACACTGAAGCTTTCTTT. Translated: CASSVGANTEAFF.

The rearrangement uses TRBV6-5 and TRBJ1-1; TRBD1 is a possible D gene (5 bases). The CDR3 has 13 residues. V gave up 6 bases and J gave up 1 base, with 9 bases separating them. Germline assignment: CDR1 MNHEY and CDR2 SVGAGI. CDR3 amino acids: CASRGRTNTEAFF. CDR3 in DNA: TGTGCCAGCAGGGGACGGACGAACACTGAAGCTTTCTTT.

This chain uses TRBV11-2 with TRBJ2-7; 8 bases align to TRBD1. Per germline, CDR1 SGHAT and CDR2 FQNNGV. This CDR3 contains 14 residues. J was trimmed by 7 bases and V by 2 bases; bases with no gene match: 7. CDR3 protein: CASSLLDRDEEQYF. CDR3 in DNA: TGTGCCAGCAGCTTATTGGACAGGGACGAGGAGCAGTACTTC.